This T cell receptor (beta chain) was identified in a study of OX40 agonist ivuxolimab in advanced cancers. The germline CDR1 and CDR2 sequences are SNHLY and FYNNEI. CDR3 length: 17 residues. V lost 1 base and J lost 3, with 15 bases in between. A few counts support this clone. Profiled with immunoSEQ multiplex PCR; TCRdb holds only in-frame clones, not every one. This table holds about 20,000 clones, 80% to 95% found once. The sequence derives from an adult with an advanced solid tumor such as melanoma, head and neck, liver or kidney cancer. The specimen comprised CD4+ or CD8+ T cells sorted from blood, sampled in a trial of the OX40 agonist ivuxolimab. The chain joins TRBV2 to TRBJ2-2; a weak D match, TRBD1 (5 bases). The CDR3 bases are TGTGCCAGCAGTGAAGGGTACTCAGGGATTTACACCGGGGAGCTGTTTTTT. Translation gives CASSEGYSGIYTGELFF.